This is a list of T cell receptor beta chains from one sample in a study of T cells after yellow fever vaccination. TCRdb reprocessed the 5' RACE reads with MiXCR, giving one entry per CDR3 protein. The profile covers 300,000 to 400,000 distinct CDR3 sequences, with 4% appearing a single time and 24% taken by the ten largest. The sequenced sample was PBMCs, obtained 5 days after the yellow fever booster vaccination. These receptors were taken from a young man who received the YFV17D yellow fever vaccine. CDR3s include the opening cysteine and the closing phenylalanine or tryptophan. The order of the fields is clone size, D gene, CDR3 length, V gene, J gene, CDR3 protein, CDR3 DNA. A D gene is named only where the DNA matches it firmly. Clone size is shown for a subset of rows, as once, few, many or a class of expanded clone.

clone size: NA
D gene: NA
CDR3 length: 12
V gene: TRBV5-1
J gene: TRBJ2-7
CDR3 protein: CASRRDGYEQYF
CDR3 DNA: TGCGCCAGCCGCCGGGACGGCTACGAGCAGTACTTC

clone size: NA
D gene: NA
CDR3 length: 12
V gene: TRBV6-1
J gene: TRBJ1-5
CDR3 protein: CASREGNQPQHF
CDR3 DNA: TGTGCCAGCAGGGAGGGGAATCAGCCCCAGCATTTT

clone size: many
D gene: NA
CDR3 length: 15
V gene: TRBV6-5
J gene: TRBJ1-3
CDR3 protein: CASSYSRSSGNTIYF
CDR3 DNA: TGTGCCAGCAGTTACTCCCGGAGCTCTGGAAACACCATATATTTT

clone size: many
D gene: NA
CDR3 length: 15
V gene: TRBV5-1
J gene: TRBJ1-2
CDR3 protein: CASSLTPQLDYGYTF
CDR3 DNA: TGCGCCAGCAGCTTAACCCCGCAGCTAGACTATGGCTACACCTTC

clone size: many
D gene: TRBD2
CDR3 length: 16
V gene: TRBV25-1
J gene: TRBJ2-3
CDR3 protein: CASRRTSGGRGDTQYF
CDR3 DNA: TGTGCCAGCAGACGGACTAGCGGGGGGCGAGGGGATACGCAGTATTTT

clone size: NA
D gene: NA
CDR3 length: 15
V gene: TRBV29-1
J gene: TRBJ2-1
CDR3 protein: CSVEFGARQPNEQFF
CDR3 DNA: TGCAGCGTTGAATTTGGGGCTAGACAACCCAATGAGCAGTTCTTC

clone size: NA
D gene: NA
CDR3 length: 16
V gene: TRBV4-3
J gene: TRBJ1-5
CDR3 protein: CASSQEIDRSNQPQHF
CDR3 DNA: TGCGCCAGCAGCCAAGAAATAGACAGAAGCAATCAGCCCCAGCATTTT

clone size: few
D gene: NA
CDR3 length: 15
V gene: TRBV5-1
J gene: TRBJ2-5
CDR3 protein: CASSGYTTSQETQYF
CDR3 DNA: TGCGCCAGCAGCGGATACACTACCTCCCAAGAGACCCAGTACTTC

clone size: few
D gene: NA
CDR3 length: 13
V gene: TRBV4-3
J gene: TRBJ2-3
CDR3 protein: CASSLQDTDTQYF
CDR3 DNA: TGCGCCAGCAGCCTACAGGATACAGATACGCAGTATTTT

clone size: NA
D gene: TRBD2
CDR3 length: 16
V gene: TRBV20-1
J gene: TRBJ2-1
CDR3 protein: CSARDGTSGGYNEQFF
CDR3 DNA: TGCAGTGCTAGAGATGGGACTAGCGGGGGGTACAATGAGCAGTTCTTC

clone size: few
D gene: NA
CDR3 length: 12
V gene: TRBV29-1
J gene: TRBJ1-3
CDR3 protein: CSVDSSGNTIYF
CDR3 DNA: TGCAGCGTTGACAGCTCTGGAAACACCATATATTTT

clone size: NA
D gene: NA
CDR3 length: 16
V gene: TRBV5-1
J gene: TRBJ1-4
CDR3 protein: CASSRTPRATNEKLFF
CDR3 DNA: TGCGCCAGCAGCCGGACACCTAGGGCGACTAATGAAAAACTGTTTTTT

clone size: many
D gene: NA
CDR3 length: 13
V gene: TRBV5-5
J gene: TRBJ1-4
CDR3 protein: CASSPAPREKLFF
CDR3 DNA: TGTGCCAGCAGCCCCGCCCCGAGGGAAAAACTGTTTTTT

clone size: few
D gene: TRBD1
CDR3 length: 14
V gene: TRBV18
J gene: TRBJ2-3
CDR3 protein: CASSLQGDTDTQYF
CDR3 DNA: TGTGCCAGCTCACTACAGGGGGACACAGATACGCAGTATTTT

clone size: few
D gene: TRBD2
CDR3 length: 19
V gene: TRBV20-1
J gene: TRBJ2-2
CDR3 protein: CSARATLGSGGRSTGELFF
CDR3 DNA: TGCAGTGCTAGAGCTACGTTGGGTAGCGGGGGGCGGAGCACCGGGGAGCTGTTTTTT

clone size: many
D gene: NA
CDR3 length: 13
V gene: TRBV5-1
J gene: TRBJ2-5
CDR3 protein: CASRRGGGETQYF
CDR3 DNA: TGCGCCAGCCGACGTGGAGGGGGGGAGACCCAGTACTTC

clone size: few
D gene: NA
CDR3 length: 13
V gene: TRBV6-5
J gene: TRBJ1-2
CDR3 protein: CASSYDSFYGYTF
CDR3 DNA: TGTGCCAGCAGTTACGACAGCTTCTATGGCTACACCTTC

clone size: many
D gene: NA
CDR3 length: 14
V gene: TRBV12-3/TRBV12-4
J gene: TRBJ1-1
CDR3 protein: CASSFTGTNTEAFF
CDR3 DNA: TGTGCCAGCAGTTTCACAGGAACCAACACTGAAGCTTTCTTT

clone size: NA
D gene: TRBD2
CDR3 length: 18
V gene: TRBV4-1
J gene: TRBJ2-3
CDR3 protein: CASSQERGLAGYTDTQYF
CDR3 DNA: TGCGCCAGCAGCCAAGAGAGGGGACTAGCGGGGTACACAGATACGCAGTATTTT

clone size: NA
D gene: TRBD1
CDR3 length: 14
V gene: TRBV12-3/TRBV12-4
J gene: TRBJ1-2
CDR3 protein: CASSFTDREGGYTF
CDR3 DNA: TGTGCCAGCAGTTTTACTGACAGGGAAGGGGGCTACACCTTC

clone size: many
D gene: TRBD1
CDR3 length: 17
V gene: TRBV6-2/TRBV6-3
J gene: TRBJ1-1
CDR3 protein: CASSTRTGPMMNTEAFF
CDR3 DNA: TGTGCCAGCTCAACCCGGACAGGCCCGATGATGAACACTGAAGCTTTCTTT

clone size: few
D gene: NA
CDR3 length: 17
V gene: TRBV6-5
J gene: TRBJ1-6
CDR3 protein: CASSYPSGAGVNSPLHF
CDR3 DNA: TGTGCCAGCAGTTACCCATCGGGGGCAGGGGTAAATTCACCCCTCCACTTT

clone size: many
D gene: NA
CDR3 length: 14
V gene: TRBV10-3
J gene: TRBJ2-7
CDR3 protein: CAISESLLGYEQYF
CDR3 DNA: TGTGCCATCAGTGAGTCTCTTCTTGGATACGAGCAGTACTTC

clone size: NA
D gene: NA
CDR3 length: 17
V gene: TRBV7-2
J gene: TRBJ1-6
CDR3 protein: CASSLMSASSYNSPLHF
CDR3 DNA: TGTGCCAGCAGCCTCATGAGTGCAAGCTCCTATAATTCACCCCTCCACTTT